These 29 T cell receptor beta chains share one sample of origin, sequenced in a study of T-cell reconstitution after alpha-beta-depleted transplantation in children. Preparation of the TCRbeta library involved a method that used unique molecular identifiers. TCRdb ran MiXCR on the PCR reads and lists one entry per CDR3 protein. The sample holds about 240,000 distinct CDR3 sequences, around 12% seen once. The sample was PBMCs from the stem cell graft donor, taken from the stem cell graft. These TCRs come from a human donor who donated a stem cell graft to a child with acute lymphoblastic leukemia.

This clonotype has a count of ten or more. The rearrangement links TRBV5-1 to TRBJ1-3; possibly TRBD1 for D (5 bases). The CDR3 sequence is 15 residues long. Trimming shortened V by 3 bases and J by 5 bases, and 15 bases separated the two germline ends. Germline loops: CDR1 SGHRS, CDR2 YFSETQ. The CDR3 region is CASSYTGTERNTIYF. In nucleotides, the CDR3 is TGCGCCAGCAGCTATACCGGGACGGAAAGAAACACCATATATTTT.

This clonotype came up many times. The chain uses TRBV5-1 and TRBJ2-5; TRBD1 matches 7 bases. With 2 bases clipped from V and 0 bases from J, the junction kept 4 bases outside the gene matches. The length of the CDR3 is 15 residues. The germline V gene has CDR1 SGHRS and CDR2 YFSETQ. CDR3 sequence reads: CASSFGTAYQETQYF. CDR3 nucleotides: TGCGCCAGCAGCTTCGGGACAGCGTACCAAGAGACCCAGTACTTC.

This clonotype was detected ten times or more. The V call is TRBV10-3, the J call TRBJ2-7, with D perhaps TRBD1 (6 bases). V dropped 0 bases and J dropped 5 bases, with 14 bases sitting between them. CDR3 size: 15 residues. Germline lookup yields CDR1 ENHRY and CDR2 SYGVKD. The CDR3 DNA reads TGTGCCATCAGTGAGTCGTATAGGCAGGGGAACGAGCAGTACTTC. Translated, it gives CAISESYRQGNEQYF.

This clonotype was found many times. This chain connects TRBV20-1 to TRBJ1-4; D is unclear. V was shortened by 2 bases and J by 7 bases, with 11 bases between the two germline ends. The CDR3 is 13 residues long. Per the germline V gene, CDR1 is DFQATT and CDR2 is SNEGSKA (reference sequence). This CDR3 is CSARPYLGEKLFF. The CDR3 nucleotides read TGCAGTGCTAGACCCTACCTCGGTGAAAAACTGTTTTTT.

This clonotype was observed many times. The chain recombines TRBV7-2 with TRBJ2-1; 7 positions agree with TRBD2. The CDR3 runs 14 residues. The V segment lost 3 bases and the J segment 3 bases; nucleotides outside the gene matches: 2. The germline V gene has CDR1 SGHTA and CDR2 FQGNSA. CDR3 nucleotide sequence: TGTGCCAGCAGCTTGGAGCGGGGCTACAATGAGCAGTTCTTC. It encodes CASSLERGYNEQFF.

At least ten counts were recorded for this clonotype. This chain links TRBV2 with TRBJ2-7; 7 bases map to TRBD1. The CDR3 has 16 amino acids. The V gene's germline CDR1 is SNHLY and CDR2 FYNNEI. V trimming: 4 bases; J trimming: 3 bases; junction bases outside the gene matches: 12. DNA for the CDR3: TGTGCCAGCAGTGCTTTAACCGGGACAGATAACTACGAGCAGTACTTC. Translated, it gives CASSALTGTDNYEQYF.

This clonotype was recorded at least ten times. The J gene is TRBJ1-3, the V gene TRBV6-5; 8 bases fit TRBD1. CDR3 length equals 15 residues. Germline CDR1 is MNHEY and CDR2 is SVGAGI. Trimming at V came to 2 bases and at J to 2 bases, leaving 2 bases not matched to a gene. The DNA of the CDR3 is TGTGCCAGCAGTTACCGGGGACAGGCTGGAAACACCATATATTTT. This sequence encodes CASSYRGQAGNTIYF.

This clonotype appeared many times. J is TRBJ2-5 and V is TRBV30, with D possibly TRBD2 on 5 matching bases. The CDR3 sequence is 13 residues long. In germline, CDR1 is GTSNPN, CDR2 SVGIG (reference sequence). Trimming removed 0 bases from V and 3 bases from J, with 8 bases in between. CDR3 nucleotide sequence: TGTGCCTGGAGTGTACTAGACAAAGAGACCCAGTACTTC. This gives the protein CAWSVLDKETQYF.

The chain employs TRBV4-1 and TRBJ1-1, with TRBD1 matching over 9 bases. The junction had 11 bases not matched to a gene; V was cut back by 4 bases and J by 5 bases. CDR1 is MGHRA and CDR2 is YSYEKL in the germline V gene. This CDR3 contains 16 residues. Written as DNA, the CDR3 is TGCGCCAGCAGCCTAACCTTTACAGGGGGCCAGACTGAAGCTTTCTTT. This translates into CASSLTFTGGQTEAFF.

This clonotype was seen ten or more times. This chain uses TRBV7-2 with TRBJ2-7; D is possibly TRBD2 (6 bases). The CDR3 consists of 15 residues. Trimming stripped 1 base from V and 7 bases from J, with 17 bases between. Germline CDR1 SGHTA, CDR2 FQGNSA. CDR3 loop: CASSLDSRETREQYF. In DNA form, the CDR3 reads TGTGCCAGCAGCTTAGATTCCCGGGAGACTCGGGAGCAGTACTTC.

This clonotype was counted many times. The chain recombines TRBV24-1 with TRBJ2-6; D might be TRBD1 (6 bases). The CDR3 is made up of 16 amino acids. Germline V gives CDR1 KGHDR, CDR2 SFDVKD. Trimming cost V 3 bases and J 2 bases, with 10 bases left between them. This CDR3 is CATSDPNRAGANVLTF. The CDR3 bases are TGTGCCACCAGTGATCCAAACAGGGCTGGGGCCAACGTCCTGACTTTC.

The V and J genes are TRBV20-1 and TRBJ2-1, with D maybe TRBD2 (5 bases). V gave up 3 bases and J gave up 8 bases, with 8 bases separating them. The germline CDR1 and CDR2 sequences are DFQATT and SNEGSKA (reference sequence). The CDR3 sequence is 11 residues long. Here the CDR3 DNA reads TGCAGTGCTAGTAAGGGAGATGAGCAGTTCTTC. Its translation: CSASKGDEQFF.

This clonotype has at least ten counts. The rearrangement uses TRBV18 and TRBJ1-2; perhaps TRBD1 as D (6 bases). Germline V lookup: CDR1 KGHSH, CDR2 LQKENI. The CDR3 is made up of 14 amino acids. The germline V and J ends were trimmed by 8 bases and 7 bases, with 20 bases remaining between them. CDR3 sequence: CASTPRTDSGGYTF. The CDR3, as DNA: TGTGCCAGCACCCCTCGGACAGATTCCGGTGGCTACACCTTC.

This clonotype came up many times. This rearrangement joins TRBV11-2 to TRBJ2-3, with TRBD2 identical over 8 bases. Germline lookup yields CDR1 SGHAT and CDR2 FQNNGV. V gave up 5 bases and J gave up 0 bases; unmatched junction bases: 7. This CDR3 has 16 amino acids. Written as DNA, the CDR3 is TGTGCCAGCAGCCGCACTAGCGGTTTAAGCACAGATACGCAGTATTTT. This encodes CASSRTSGLSTDTQYF.

This clonotype was picked up many times. The chain links TRBV5-1 to TRBJ1-1, with D maybe TRBD1 (6 bases). CDR1 SGHRS and CDR2 YFSETQ come from the germline V gene. There are 11 residues in the CDR3. Trimming left V 0 bases short and J 10 bases short, with 7 bases between. The CDR3 loop reads CASSLDRVAFF. CDR3 coding DNA: TGCGCCAGCAGCTTGGACAGGGTAGCTTTCTTT.

The V call is TRBV5-1, the J call TRBJ2-7; 16 nucleotides line up with TRBD2. Germline-derived CDR1 and CDR2 are SGHRS and YFSETQ. V dropped 4 bases and J dropped 1; count of bases not matched to a gene: 2. The CDR3 loop spans 16 amino acids. The CDR3 DNA reads as TGCGCCAGCAGCCAGGGACTAGCGGGAGGGTCCTACGAGCAGTACTTC. As protein: CASSQGLAGGSYEQYF.

At least ten counts were recorded for this clonotype. The chain couples TRBV28 to TRBJ2-2; D remains unclear. CDR3 size: 15 residues. CDR1 is MDHEN and CDR2 is SYDVKM in the germline V gene. The V end lost 3 bases, the J end lost 0 bases, and 8 bases lay between the germline ends. The CDR3 nucleotides are TGTGCCAGCAGTTTGTGGCGGCCGAACACCGGGGAGCTGTTTTTT. Translation gives CASSLWRPNTGELFF.

This clonotype came up many times. The rearrangement links TRBV4-3 to TRBJ2-1; 8 nucleotides match TRBD1. V lost 5 bases and J lost 6; bases outside the gene matches: 6. Per germline, CDR1 LGHNA and CDR2 YSLEER. The CDR3 has 14 amino acids. The CDR3 DNA reads TGCGCCAGCAGCGAAGGGACAGGCATCAATGAGCAGTTCTTC. It is translated as CASSEGTGINEQFF.

In the case of this clonotype: This could be a read error, since a much larger clone is one nucleotide away. CDR3: CASSCVGTDEAFF. CDR3 sequence (DNA): TGTGCCAGCAGCTGCGTAGGGACTGATGAAGCTTTCTTT. The gene calls are TRBV7-8 and TRBJ1-1, with D maybe TRBD1 (5 bases). The CDR3 has 13 amino acids. The V end was cut by 4 bases, the J end by 7 bases, with 13 bases between. In germline, CDR1 is SGHVS, CDR2 FQNEAQ. Together with reference TRBV7-8 and TRBJ1-1, the CDR3 gives the full variable domain: GAGVSQSPRYKVAKRGQDVALRCDPISGHVSLFWYQQALGQGPEFLTYFQNEAQLDKSGLPSDRFFAERPEGSVSTLKIQRTQQEDSAVYLCASSCVGTDEAFFGQGTRLTVV.

In nucleotides, the CDR3 is TGTGCCAGCAGTTACCTAGGACAGGGAGGCTCACCCCTCCACTTT. As protein: CASSYLGQGGSPLHF. The gene calls are TRBV6-5 and TRBJ1-6; TRBD1 matches 8 bases. The CDR3 extends over 15 amino acids. Germline V CDR1 and CDR2: MNHEY, SVGAGI. V lost 2 bases to trimming and J lost 10 bases; unmatched junction nucleotides: 7.

The chain carries TRBV6-1 and TRBJ1-2; D ambiguous. V was pared by 3 bases and J by 4 bases, with 6 bases between. Germline V gene data show CDR1 as MNHNS and CDR2 as SASEGT. This CDR3 spans 12 amino acids. CDR3 amino acids: CASSDSLYGYTF. CDR3 bases: TGTGCCAGCAGTGACAGCCTCTATGGCTACACCTTC.

Many counts were recorded for this clonotype. V usage is TRBV20-1 and J usage is TRBJ1-5, with TRBD1 identical over 7 bases. This CDR3 region has 15 residues. V lost 2 bases to trimming and J lost 5 bases; unmatched junction nucleotides: 9. Germline V gives CDR1 DFQATT, CDR2 SNEGSKA (reference sequence). In DNA, the CDR3 is TGCAGTGCTAGAACCGGTTACAGGGGAGATCAGCCCCAGCATTTT. This gives the protein CSARTGYRGDQPQHF.

This clonotype came up many times. The V and J genes are TRBV12-3 or TRBV12-4 and TRBJ2-3; 10 bases line up with TRBD2. Germline trimming cut 5 bases from V and 4 bases from J; bases unmatched to any gene: 6. This CDR3 region has 15 residues. This CDR3 reads CASSPPGLASDTQYF. The CDR3 region has the DNA TGTGCCAGCAGTCCCCCGGGACTAGCGTCAGATACGCAGTATTTT.

The CDR3: CATSRGLEQYF. In nucleotides, the CDR3 is TGTGCCACCAGCAGGGGCCTCGAGCAGTACTTC. The chain carries TRBV15 and TRBJ2-7; D gene unclear. Germline values: CDR1 LNHNV, CDR2 YYDKDF (reference sequence). There are 11 residues in the CDR3. The V gene lost 3 bases and the J gene lost 6 bases, with 6 bases spanning the gap.

This clonotype was observed at least ten times. The rearrangement links TRBV7-8 to TRBJ2-1; no reliable D call. Per the germline V gene, CDR1 is SGHVS and CDR2 is FQNEAQ. CDR3 length equals 13 residues. With 3 bases removed from V and 8 bases from J, the gap between germline ends came to 11 bases. CDR3 nucleotides: TGTGCCAGCAGCTTTCGAATCGTCCATGAGCAGTTCTTC. Translating it yields CASSFRIVHEQFF.

This clonotype has at least ten counts. The CDR3 sequence: CASSPSRPEAFF. CDR3 in DNA: TGTGCCAGCAGCCCAAGTAGGCCTGAAGCTTTCTTT. This sequence joins TRBV11-2 and TRBJ1-1; no clear D gene. The CDR3 consists of 12 residues. CDR1 and CDR2 from the germline V gene are SGHAT and FQNNGV. V was clipped by 5 bases and J by 6 bases, with 10 bases between them.

This clonotype was seen repeatedly, ten times or more. The V call is TRBV24-1, the J call TRBJ2-3; the D gene is possibly TRBD1 (5 bases). The V gene's germline CDR1 is KGHDR and CDR2 SFDVKD. The CDR3 contains 15 residues. V lost 2 bases and J lost 2, with 10 bases in between. In nucleotides, the CDR3 is TGTGCCACCAGTGATTACGACAGCAACACAGATACGCAGTATTTT. It is translated as CATSDYDSNTDTQYF.

This clonotype was seen repeatedly, ten times or more. This chain joins TRBV20-1 and TRBJ1-1; no reliable D call. Looked up from germline, CDR1 is DFQATT and CDR2 is SNEGSKA (reference sequence). Deletions cut 4 bases from V and 1 base from J, with 10 bases between. This CDR3 is built from 13 residues. The CDR3 bases are TGCAGTGCTATGGTGGGAGGGAACACTGAAGCTTTCTTT. Translating it yields CSAMVGGNTEAFF.

In this sample, this clonotype turned up many times. This chain links TRBV27 with TRBJ1-1; D unclear. The CDR3 spans 13 residues. Trimming removed 2 bases from V and 3 bases from J, with 7 bases in between. Per the germline V gene, CDR1 is MNHEY and CDR2 is SMNVEV (reference sequence). DNA of the CDR3: TGTGCCAGCAGTTTAGTAAAGGACACTGAAGCTTTCTTT. It encodes CASSLVKDTEAFF.